The 19 T cell receptor beta chains in this list originate from one sample, sequenced in a study of cytomegalovirus exposure and HLA in healthy donors. Libraries were prepared by immunoSEQ multiplex PCR; TCRdb keeps only in-frame clonotypes and omits some of them. The sample lists over 250,000 clones, 70% to 90% occurring once. The sample was PBMCs. All receptors derive from a woman under 30 in good health and CMV-seronegative.

The chain is built from TRBV5-1 and TRBJ1-1; D uncertain. Trimming shortened V by 4 bases and J by 4 bases, and 14 bases separated the two germline ends. CDR3 size: 14 residues. CDR1 and CDR2 from the germline V gene are SGHRS and YFSETQ. The DNA for the CDR3 is TGCGCCAGCAGCGTTGACTTGGGGAGCACTGAAGCTTTCTTT. Translating it yields CASSVDLGSTEAFF.

The chain uses TRBV11-2 and TRBJ2-7; TRBD2 might be the D (6 bases). The CDR3 runs 16 residues. The germline V gene has CDR1 SGHAT and CDR2 FQNNGV. V lost 4 bases and J 6 bases, leaving 22 bases between the germline ends. The CDR3 nucleotides read TGTGCCAGCAGCTCCCTCACCGGACTAAGGTACGGCGAGCAGTACTTC. Amino acid sequence: CASSSLTGLRYGEQYF. Full variable domain (outside the CDR3, taken from reference TRBV11-2 and TRBJ2-7): EAGVAQSPRYKIIEKRQSVAFWCNPISGHATLYWYQQILGQGPKLLIQFQNNGVVDDSQLPKDRFSAERLKGVDSTLKIQPAKLEDSAVYLCASSSLTGLRYGEQYFGPGTRLTVT.

This sequence joins TRBV5-1 and TRBJ2-3, with 13 bases fitting TRBD2. Germline lookup yields CDR1 SGHRS and CDR2 YFSETQ. The CDR3 sequence is 16 residues long. V lost 1 base, J lost 3 bases, and 2 bases stayed unmatched. The CDR3 here is CASSLMTSGRTDTQYF. The CDR3 bases are TGCGCCAGCAGCTTGATGACTAGCGGGAGGACAGATACGCAGTATTTT. The full variable domain, in which reference TRBV5-1 and TRBJ2-3 provide the parts outside the CDR3, is KAGVTQTPRYLIKTRGQQVTLSCSPISGHRSVSWYQQTPGQGLQFLFEYFSETQRNKGNFPGRFSGRQFSNSRSEMNVSTLELGDSALYLCASSLMTSGRTDTQYFGPGTRLTVL.

The chain combines TRBV6-5 with TRBJ1-2; 9 bases line up with TRBD1. This CDR3 is 15 amino acids long. The V gene's germline CDR1 is MNHEY and CDR2 SVGAGI. V was clipped by 5 bases and J by 8 bases; unmatched bases: 12. The CDR3 loop is CASSLIRDRALGYTF. DNA of the CDR3: TGTGCCAGCAGTCTAATCCGGGACAGGGCACTAGGCTACACCTTC.

This rearrangement joins TRBV18 to TRBJ1-5; TRBD1 matches 7 bases. Germline V lookup: CDR1 KGHSH, CDR2 LQKENI. V dropped 5 bases and J dropped 8; count of bases not matched to a gene: 9. This CDR3 is built from 14 residues. The CDR3 nucleotides are TGTGCCAGCTCATACGGGACAGAACCGAAGCCCCAGCATTTT. It yields the protein CASSYGTEPKPQHF.

This clone appeared a single time. V usage is TRBV6-1 and J usage is TRBJ2-7; D is perhaps TRBD1 (6 bases). Germline loops: CDR1 MNHNS, CDR2 SASEGT. V dropped 8 bases and J dropped 0 bases, with 14 bases sitting between them. The CDR3 runs to 14 residues. The CDR3 DNA is TGTGCCAGCCAGCCGACAGGCTACTCCTACGAGCAGTACTTC. Its translation: CASQPTGYSYEQYF.

The V call is TRBV7-6, the J call TRBJ1-2; the match to TRBD1 covers 9 bases. CDR1 is SGHVS and CDR2 is FNYEAQ in the germline V gene. The CDR3 runs 13 residues. Unmatched junction bases numbered 5, after V lost 5 bases and J lost 7 bases. The CDR3 DNA reads as TGTGCCAGCAGCCTACGGGACAGGGCTGGCTACACCTTC. As protein: CASSLRDRAGYTF.

As DNA, the CDR3 is TGTGCCTGGAAAGCGGGGACTAGCGGGACAACCGGGGAGCTGTTTTTT. This sequence encodes CAWKAGTSGTTGELFF. The V gene is TRBV30, the J gene TRBJ2-2; TRBD2 matches 13 bases. CDR1 is GTSNPN, CDR2 SVGIG, per germline (reference sequence). The CDR3 runs to 16 residues. Trimming removed 4 bases from V and 5 bases from J; junction bases left unmatched: 7.

The chain recombines TRBV13 with TRBJ2-7; D possibly corresponds to TRBD1 (5 bases). The CDR3 totals 12 residues. V gave up 3 bases and J gave up 6 bases, with 9 bases separating them. Germline V gives CDR1 PRHDT, CDR2 FYEKMQ (reference sequence). The CDR3 here is CASSFWGLEQYF. For the CDR3, the DNA is TGTGCCAGCAGCTTTTGGGGCCTCGAGCAGTACTTC. The variable domain in full, completed from reference TRBV13 and TRBJ2-7, reads AAGVIQSPRHLIKEKRETATLKCYPIPRHDTVYWYQQGPGQDPQFLISFYEKMQSDKGSIPDRFSAQQFSDYHSELNMSSLELGDSALYFCASSFWGLEQYFGPGTRLTVT.

This clone was counted between two and nine times. This chain connects TRBV5-1 to TRBJ1-1; 7 positions match TRBD1. Germline CDR1 and CDR2: SGHRS and YFSETQ. The CDR3 is 14 residues long. V was pared by 4 bases and J by 0 bases, with 3 bases of the junction left unmatched. The CDR3 spells CASSTGTVNTEAFF. For the CDR3, the DNA is TGCGCCAGCAGCACCGGGACAGTGAACACTGAAGCTTTCTTT.

The chain recombines TRBV5-8 with TRBJ1-1; 11 bases are shared with TRBD1. This CDR3 region has 15 residues. J lost 1 base, V lost 5 bases, and 4 bases had no gene match. Looked up from germline, CDR1 is SGHTS and CDR2 is YDEGEE. The CDR3 DNA is TGTGCCAGCAGGGCCGGGACAGGGGGGAACACTGAAGCTTTCTTT. Amino acids: CASRAGTGGNTEAFF.

This chain uses TRBV27 with TRBJ2-7; TRBD1 might be the D (5 bases). Germline V gives CDR1 MNHEY, CDR2 SMNVEV (reference sequence). Trimming removed 8 bases from V and 5 bases from J, with 16 bases in between. The CDR3 has 13 residues. CDR3 in DNA: TGTGCCAGCCGACTTCAAGGGGCTCACGAGCAGTACTTC. Protein: CASRLQGAHEQYF.

This clone was recorded once. CDR3 residues: CASALGPFSYEQYF. The CDR3, as DNA: TGTGCCAGCGCGTTGGGGCCCTTCTCCTACGAGCAGTACTTC. V gene TRBV6-5 combines with J gene TRBJ2-7; perhaps TRBD1 as D (5 bases). Per the germline V gene, CDR1 is MNHEY and CDR2 is SVGAGI. CDR3 length equals 14 residues. V lost 8 bases to trimming and J lost 0 bases, with 14 bases between them.

This chain joins TRBV30 and TRBJ2-1; D is undetermined. V dropped 0 bases and J dropped 10 bases, with 7 bases sitting between them. CDR3 length equals 11 residues. CDR1 is GTSNPN and CDR2 is SVGIG in the germline V gene (reference sequence). This chain's CDR3 is CAWSVQPEQFF. CDR3 nucleotide sequence: TGTGCCTGGAGTGTACAGCCAGAGCAGTTCTTC.

This chain links TRBV5-1 with TRBJ2-3, with TRBD2 identical over 10 bases. After removal of 3 bases from V and 0 bases from J, the junction contained 4 bases not matched to a gene. This CDR3 is built from 16 residues. Germline CDR1 and CDR2: SGHRS and YFSETQ. This chain's CDR3 is CASSWLTSGSTDTQYF. CDR3 nucleotide sequence: TGCGCCAGCAGCTGGCTGACTAGCGGGAGCACAGATACGCAGTATTTT.

This rearrangement joins TRBV27 to TRBJ1-4; D gene ambiguous. V was clipped by 1 base and J by 1 base, with 7 bases between them. The CDR3 is 15 residues long. Per germline, CDR1 MNHEY and CDR2 SMNVEV (reference sequence). CDR3 sequence (DNA): TGTGCCAGCAGTTTATGGACTGGAACTAATGAAAAACTGTTTTTT. Translation gives CASSLWTGTNEKLFF.

The chain links TRBV9 to TRBJ2-1, with D perhaps TRBD1 (6 bases). V gave up 4 bases and J gave up 4 bases, with 15 bases separating them. Germline V gene lookup returns CDR1 SGDLS and CDR2 YYNGEE. The CDR3 runs to 15 residues. The CDR3 DNA is TGTGCCAGCAGCCCCGGGACAAACCATTACAATGAGCAGTTCTTC. This sequence encodes CASSPGTNHYNEQFF.

The chain employs TRBV27 and TRBJ2-2; D remains unclear. The CDR3 totals 18 residues. V dropped 2 bases and J dropped 1 base, with 17 bases sitting between them. Germline V gene data show CDR1 as MNHEY and CDR2 as SMNVEV (reference sequence). As DNA, the CDR3 is TGTGCCAGCAGTTTAAGTCCCCTCACCTACAGGAACACCGGGGAGCTGTTTTTT. It translates to CASSLSPLTYRNTGELFF.

The rearrangement uses TRBV5-1 and TRBJ1-3; possible D gene TRBD1, 5 bases. Germline CDR1 and CDR2: SGHRS and YFSETQ. This CDR3 contains 15 residues. The V gene lost 4 bases and the J gene lost 2 bases, with 13 bases spanning the gap. The CDR3 here is CASSQQATTGNTIYF. The CDR3, as DNA: TGCGCCAGCAGCCAACAGGCGACCACTGGAAACACCATATATTTT.